A single T cell receptor (beta chain) is shown here with its context. Methods used by the authors: It was from reference gene primer amplification that nucleated cell counts were estimated. Repertoires were generated with immunoSEQ multiplex PCR, while TCRdb's copy carries only in-frame clones and drops some. The DNA was the basis for D and trimming; V, J and clone size are from that table. The repertoire holds 270,000 or so clones, with more than 75% as singletons. The data stem from a study of blood T cell repertoires in COVID-19. Across the whole study: Collection of acute and convalescent COVID-19 samples took place in the United States, Italy and Spain. Sources were T cells, B-cell-depleted T cells, or PBMCs; the material itself was cDNA or gDNA.

Participants, 18 to 89 years old, spanned fewer than 25 US areas. The V end lost 5 bases, the J end lost 4 bases, and 9 bases lay between the germline ends. This CDR3 region has 13 residues. Germline V gene sequence: CDR1 LNHDA, CDR2 SQIVND (reference sequence). This clonotype originated in a woman in her thirties or forties with acute COVID-19. The J gene is TRBJ2-1, the V gene TRBV19, with a possible D match to TRBD2 (6 bases). The material sequenced was PBMCs or T cells enriched from blood (not recorded which). The CDR3 here is CASSPGTYNEQFF. Written as DNA, the CDR3 is TGTGCCAGTAGTCCAGGGACTTACAATGAGCAGTTCTTC. Looking up the rest from reference TRBV19 and TRBJ2-1 gives the full variable domain: DGGITQSPKYLFRKEGQNVTLSCEQNLNHDAMYWYRQDPGQGLRLIYYSQIVNDFQKGDIAEGYSVSREKKESFPLTVTSAQKNPTAFYLCASSPGTYNEQFFGPGTRLTVL.